The 20 T cell receptor beta chains below were found in one sample sequenced in a study of vaccination and CD4 T cells after COVID-19. Researchers used the Oncomine TCR Beta short-read assay to sequence DNA from cultured CD4+ T cells. TCRdb processed the PCR reads anew with MiXCR; each CDR3 protein has one entry. The table shows 15,000 to 20,000 distinct CDR3 sequences, with about 60% occurring only once. No antigen has been assigned to these receptors. Treatment described: approximately nine-day PBMC culture with coronavirus spike peptide pools or control peptides (ViraFEST assay). The sample consisted of CD4+ T cells from blood, cultured in vitro. These receptors all come from a human donor who had recovered from COVID-19.

The J gene is TRBJ1-4, the V gene TRBV27; D gene ambiguous. The germline CDR1 and CDR2 sequences are MNHEY and SMNVEV (reference sequence). V shed 8 bases and J shed 5 bases, with 12 bases lying between them. This CDR3 contains 13 residues. The CDR3 DNA reads as TGTGCCAGCGCCCTTGTCGGAAATGAAAAACTGTTTTTT. It translates to CASALVGNEKLFF.

This clonotype was found a few times. The genes are TRBV14 and TRBJ2-5; D possibly matches TRBD1 or TRBD2 (5 bases each). V was trimmed by 3 bases and J by 5 bases, leaving 16 bases between them. The CDR3 has 15 amino acids. Germline-derived CDR1 and CDR2 are SGHDN and FVKESK. CDR3 in DNA: TGTGCCAGCAGCCATCCGACAGCGGTGGGCGAGACCCAGTACTTC. Its protein is CASSHPTAVGETQYF.

The chain carries TRBV20-1 and TRBJ2-7; no firm D call. Germline CDR1 and CDR2: DFQATT and SNEGSKA (reference sequence). This CDR3 region has 13 residues. Between the trimmed V and J ends, which lost 5 bases and 0 bases, there was a span of 11 bases. As DNA, the CDR3 is TGCAGTGCTTCAACCGGGTCCTCCTACGAGCAGTACTTC. Its translation is CSASTGSSYEQYF.

The V call is TRBV6-1, the J call TRBJ1-5, with TRBD1 matching 8 bases. The CDR3 is made up of 16 amino acids. Germline V CDR1 and CDR2: MNHNS, SASEGT. V dropped 6 bases and J dropped 3; count of bases not matched to a gene: 10. This CDR3 reads CASSPRTGQANQPQHF. DNA of the CDR3: TGTGCCAGCAGCCCTCGTACGGGACAGGCCAATCAGCCCCAGCATTTT.

This clonotype was seen a few times. This chain uses TRBV7-9 with TRBJ1-2; D unresolved. V was clipped by 1 base and J by 4 bases, with 4 bases between them. In germline, CDR1 is SEHNR, CDR2 FQNEAQ (reference sequence). The CDR3 is 12 amino acids. Here the CDR3 reads CASSLEAYGYTF. CDR3 DNA: TGTGCCAGCAGCTTAGAGGCCTATGGCTACACCTTC. Combining the CDR3 with reference TRBV7-9 and TRBJ1-2 gives the whole variable domain DTGVSQNPRHKITKRGQNVTFRCDPISEHNRLYWYRQTLGQGPEFLTYFQNEAQLEKSRLLSDRFSAERPKGSFSTLEIQRTEQGDSAMYLCASSLEAYGYTFGSGTRLTVV.

The V and J genes are TRBV7-8 and TRBJ1-2, with TRBD1 as a possible D gene (6 bases). Germline V gives CDR1 SGHVS, CDR2 FQNEAQ. The CDR3 length is 14 residues. The V end lost 3 bases, the J end lost 3 bases, and 11 bases lay between the germline ends. CDR3 residues: CASSFRTVDYGYTF. The CDR3 nucleotides read TGTGCCAGCAGCTTTAGGACAGTAGACTATGGCTACACCTTC.

This clonotype turned up a few times. The gene calls are TRBV6-1 and TRBJ2-2, with D perhaps given as TRBD1 or TRBD2 (5 bases each). V gave up 6 bases and J gave up 7 bases, with 12 bases separating them. The CDR3 runs to 13 residues. CDR1 MNHNS and CDR2 SASEGT come from the germline V gene. CDR3 loop: CASRHRDRGELFF. CDR3 in DNA: TGTGCCAGCAGACACCGGGACCGCGGGGAGCTGTTTTTT.

The chain employs TRBV2 and TRBJ2-3; 7 nucleotides match TRBD1. V shed 6 bases and J 3 bases; nucleotides not matched to a gene: 9. Germline CDR1 reads SNHLY; CDR2 reads FYNNEI. The CDR3 is 15 residues long. For the CDR3, the DNA is TGTGCCAGCAGGGAGACAGGGTTATTGACAGATACGCAGTATTTT. Encoded protein: CASRETGLLTDTQYF.

The V gene is TRBV24-1, the J gene TRBJ2-2; 10 nucleotides match TRBD1. The CDR3 covers 14 residues. The germline V gene encodes CDR1 KGHDR and CDR2 SFDVKD. V trimming: 9 bases; J trimming: 3 bases; junction bases outside the gene matches: 3. The CDR3, as DNA: TGTGCCACCCGCGGGACAGGGGACACCGGGGAGCTGTTTTTT. The encoded protein is CATRGTGDTGELFF.

V is TRBV20-1 and J is TRBJ2-1; D is undetermined. Germline V CDR1 and CDR2: DFQATT, SNEGSKA (reference sequence). The V and J ends lost 1 base and 10 bases respectively, with 8 bases between them. The CDR3 sequence is 11 residues long. CDR3 amino acids: CSARVNYEQFF. DNA for the CDR3: TGCAGTGCTAGAGTTAACTACGAGCAGTTCTTC.

The chain recombines TRBV6-2 or TRBV6-3 with TRBJ2-2; 10 nucleotides line up with TRBD1. This CDR3 has 13 residues. V trimming: 6 bases; J trimming: 6 bases; junction bases outside the gene matches: 1. Looked up from germline, CDR1 is MNHEY and CDR2 is SVGEGT. CDR3 nucleotide sequence: TGTGCCAGCAGCGGACAGGGGGCCGGGGAGCTGTTTTTT. Translation: CASSGQGAGELFF.

The rearrangement links TRBV28 to TRBJ2-3, with D uncertain. Germline CDR1 is MDHEN and CDR2 is SYDVKM. The CDR3 is 13 residues long. Trimming cost V 3 bases and J 2 bases, with 6 bases left between them. CDR3 nucleotide sequence: TGTGCCAGCAGTTTCCGGGCCACAGATACGCAGTATTTT. The encoded protein is CASSFRATDTQYF.

The CDR3 sequence is CATGGPNYGYTF. Written as DNA, the CDR3 is TGTGCGACAGGGGGCCCTAACTATGGCTACACCTTC. This chain links TRBV19 with TRBJ1-2, with 10 bases identical to TRBD1. CDR1 is LNHDA, CDR2 SQIVND, per germline (reference sequence). The CDR3 runs to 12 residues.

The V gene is TRBV18, the J gene TRBJ1-2; a possible D gene is TRBD1 (5 bases). V lost 1 base to trimming and J lost 8 bases, with 14 bases between them. In germline, CDR1 is KGHSH, CDR2 LQKENI. The CDR3 runs to 14 residues. CDR3 region: CASSPLDGTDGYTF. The CDR3, as DNA: TGTGCCAGCTCACCACTGGACGGGACGGACGGCTACACCTTC.

The J gene is TRBJ1-2, the V gene TRBV7-3; the match to TRBD1 covers 8 bases. The germline V gene has CDR1 SGHTA and CDR2 FQGTGA. The J segment lost 5 bases and the V segment lost 4 bases, leaving 6 bases of the junction unmatched. This CDR3 comprises 14 residues. CDR3 nucleotide sequence: TGTGCCAGCAGCTCGGGACAGGCGAATTATGGCTACACCTTC. Amino acids: CASSSGQANYGYTF.

The V gene is TRBV6-1, the J gene TRBJ1-6, with D perhaps matching TRBD1 (6 bases). Germline loops: CDR1 MNHNS, CDR2 SASEGT. CDR3 size: 14 residues. V dropped 7 bases and J dropped 5 bases, with 12 bases sitting between them. The DNA of the CDR3 is TGTGCCAGCATAATACAGGGTAATAATTCACCCCTCCACTTT. This translates into CASIIQGNNSPLHF.

The chain combines TRBV6-5 with TRBJ2-3; 11 bases map to TRBD2. J gave up 9 bases and V 3 bases, and 11 bases lay outside the gene matches. Germline CDR1 is MNHEY and CDR2 is SVGAGI. CDR3 length: 16 amino acids. CDR3 sequence reads: CASSYRVAGGLETQYF. The DNA of the CDR3 is TGTGCCAGCAGTTATCGGGTAGCGGGGGGGCTCGAAACGCAGTATTTT.

This chain links TRBV24-1 with TRBJ2-3; a weak D match, TRBD2 (5 bases). Per the germline V gene, CDR1 is KGHDR and CDR2 is SFDVKD. The CDR3 runs 13 residues. V was trimmed by 3 bases and J by 10 bases, leaving 13 bases between them. CDR3 protein: CATSDPLGGAQYF. As DNA, the CDR3 is TGTGCCACCAGTGATCCCCTTGGAGGAGCGCAGTATTTT.

J is TRBJ1-2 and V is TRBV29-1, with D possibly TRBD1 on 6 matching bases. Germline V gene sequence: CDR1 SQVTM, CDR2 ANQGSEA. The V end was cut by 7 bases, the J end by 6 bases, with 9 bases between. The CDR3 consists of 10 residues. The CDR3 DNA reads as TGCAGCGCAGGGGTGGATGGCTACACCTTC. It translates to CSAGVDGYTF.

This clonotype appeared a few times. The rearrangement joins TRBV6-1 to TRBJ2-6, with D uncertain. Per germline, CDR1 MNHNS and CDR2 SASEGT. The CDR3 runs 13 residues. With 3 bases removed from V and 5 bases from J, the gap between germline ends came to 5 bases. The CDR3 is CASSDRWANVLTF. DNA of the CDR3: TGTGCCAGCAGTGACCGGTGGGCCAACGTCCTGACTTTC.